This TCR beta chain was observed in a study of cytomegalovirus exposure and HLA in healthy donors. The CDR3 totals 15 residues. Deletions cut 0 bases from V and 4 bases from J, with 10 bases between. The V gene's germline CDR1 is LGHNA and CDR2 YNFKEQ. With 60 Vbeta and 13 Jbeta primers, the PCR was carried out. Using immunoSEQ multiplex PCR, the repertoire was profiled, and TCRdb retains in-frame clones only, with some absent. The top ten clones hold just under 5% of a sample with some 170,000 clones, roughly 79% of them seen once. The TCR originated in a woman younger than 30 in good health and CMV-seropositive. The chain combines TRBV4-2 with TRBJ1-3, with D unclear. The sample was PBMCs. As DNA, the CDR3 is TGTGCCAGCAGCCAAGACCCTGAGGCAGGAAACACCATATATTTT. This sequence encodes CASSQDPEAGNTIYF.